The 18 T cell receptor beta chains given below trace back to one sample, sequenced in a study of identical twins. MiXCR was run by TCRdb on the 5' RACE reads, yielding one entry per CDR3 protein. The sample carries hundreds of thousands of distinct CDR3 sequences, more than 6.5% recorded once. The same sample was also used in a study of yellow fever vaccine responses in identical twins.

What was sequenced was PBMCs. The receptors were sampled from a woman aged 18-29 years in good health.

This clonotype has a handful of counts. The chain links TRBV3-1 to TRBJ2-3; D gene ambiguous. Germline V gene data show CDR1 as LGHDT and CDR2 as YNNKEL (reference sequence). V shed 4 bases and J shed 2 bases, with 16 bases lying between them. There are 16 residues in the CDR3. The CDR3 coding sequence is TGTGCCAGCAGCCCTGCGTCTCGTCCTCCCACAGATACGCAGTATTTT. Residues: CASSPASRPPTDTQYF.

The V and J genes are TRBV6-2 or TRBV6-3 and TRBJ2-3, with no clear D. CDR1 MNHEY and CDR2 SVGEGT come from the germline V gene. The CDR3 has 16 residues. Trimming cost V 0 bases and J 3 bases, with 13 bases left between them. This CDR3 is CASSYSDPLWTDTQYF. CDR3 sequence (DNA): TGTGCCAGCAGTTACTCAGATCCTCTTTGGACAGATACGCAGTATTTT.

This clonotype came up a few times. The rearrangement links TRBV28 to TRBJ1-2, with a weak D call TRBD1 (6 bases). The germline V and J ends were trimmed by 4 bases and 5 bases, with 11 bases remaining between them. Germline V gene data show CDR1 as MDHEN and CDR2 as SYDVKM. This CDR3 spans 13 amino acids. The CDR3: CASSSAGEYGYTF. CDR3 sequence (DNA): TGTGCCAGCAGTTCAGCAGGGGAATATGGCTACACCTTC.

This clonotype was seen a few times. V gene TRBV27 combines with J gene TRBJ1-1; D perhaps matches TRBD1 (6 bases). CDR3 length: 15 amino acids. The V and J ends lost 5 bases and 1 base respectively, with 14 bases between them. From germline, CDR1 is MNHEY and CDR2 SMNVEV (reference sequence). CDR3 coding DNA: TGTGCCAGCAGTCCTTGGACAGTTTCGAACACTGAAGCTTTCTTT. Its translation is CASSPWTVSNTEAFF.

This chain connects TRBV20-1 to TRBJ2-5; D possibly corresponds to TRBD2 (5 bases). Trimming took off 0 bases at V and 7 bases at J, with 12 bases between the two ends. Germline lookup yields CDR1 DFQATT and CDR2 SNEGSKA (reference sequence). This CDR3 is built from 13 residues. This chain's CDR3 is CSAREPNAGTQYF. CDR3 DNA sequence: TGCAGTGCTAGAGAACCTAATGCGGGGACCCAGTACTTC.

The CDR3, as DNA: TGCGCTACCAAACCGGGGGCCCTGAACACTGAAGCTTTCTTT. This sequence encodes CATKPGALNTEAFF. The rearrangement links TRBV10-1 to TRBJ1-1; D possibly corresponds to TRBD1 (6 bases). Germline lookup yields CDR1 WNHNN and CDR2 SYGVQD (reference sequence). The CDR3 has 14 residues.

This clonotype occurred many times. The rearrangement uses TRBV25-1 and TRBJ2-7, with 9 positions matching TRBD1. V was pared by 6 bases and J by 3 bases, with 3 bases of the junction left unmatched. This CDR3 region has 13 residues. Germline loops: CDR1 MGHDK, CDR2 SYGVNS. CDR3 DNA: TGTGCCAGCAGGGGACAGGGTCTCTACGAGCAGTACTTC. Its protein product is CASRGQGLYEQYF.

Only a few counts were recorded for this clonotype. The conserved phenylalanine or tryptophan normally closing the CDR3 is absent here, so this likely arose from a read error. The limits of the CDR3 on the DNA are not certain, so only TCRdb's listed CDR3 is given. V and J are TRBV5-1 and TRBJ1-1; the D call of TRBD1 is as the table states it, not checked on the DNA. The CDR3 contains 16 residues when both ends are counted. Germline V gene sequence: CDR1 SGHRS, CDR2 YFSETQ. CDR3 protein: CASSLPIVGDGAEYGV.

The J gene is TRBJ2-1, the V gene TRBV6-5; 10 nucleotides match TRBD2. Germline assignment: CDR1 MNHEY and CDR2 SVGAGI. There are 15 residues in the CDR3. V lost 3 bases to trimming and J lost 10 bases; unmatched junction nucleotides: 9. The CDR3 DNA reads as TGTGCCAGCAGTTATGAGCGGGGGGGCCCGGGGGAGCAGTTCTTC. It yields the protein CASSYERGGPGEQFF.

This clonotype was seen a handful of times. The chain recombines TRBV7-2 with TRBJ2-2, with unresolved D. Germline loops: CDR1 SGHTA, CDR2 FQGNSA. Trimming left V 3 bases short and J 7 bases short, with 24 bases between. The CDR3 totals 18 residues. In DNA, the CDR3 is TGTGCCAGCAGCTTCTCCGCTTCGCTGCTCTCCTTGGGCGGGGAGCTGTTTTTT. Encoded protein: CASSFSASLLSLGGELFF.

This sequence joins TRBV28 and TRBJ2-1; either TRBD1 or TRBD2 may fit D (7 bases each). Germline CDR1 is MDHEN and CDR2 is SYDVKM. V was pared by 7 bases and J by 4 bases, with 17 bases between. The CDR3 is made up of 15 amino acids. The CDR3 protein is CASTIPRGGYNEQFF. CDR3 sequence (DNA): TGTGCCAGCACTATCCCCAGGGGGGGATACAATGAGCAGTTCTTC.

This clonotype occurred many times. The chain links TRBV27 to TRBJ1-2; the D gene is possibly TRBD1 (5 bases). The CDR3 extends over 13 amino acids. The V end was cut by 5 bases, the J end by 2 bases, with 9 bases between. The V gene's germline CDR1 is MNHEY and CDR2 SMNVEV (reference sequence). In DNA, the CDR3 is TGTGCCAGCAGTCCGACAGAGAACTATGGCTACACCTTC. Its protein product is CASSPTENYGYTF.

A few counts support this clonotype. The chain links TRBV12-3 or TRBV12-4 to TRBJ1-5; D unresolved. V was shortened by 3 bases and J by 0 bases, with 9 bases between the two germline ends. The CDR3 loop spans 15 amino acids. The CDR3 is CASSFLGNSNQPQHF. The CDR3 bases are TGTGCCAGCAGTTTCCTAGGTAATAGCAATCAGCCCCAGCATTTT.

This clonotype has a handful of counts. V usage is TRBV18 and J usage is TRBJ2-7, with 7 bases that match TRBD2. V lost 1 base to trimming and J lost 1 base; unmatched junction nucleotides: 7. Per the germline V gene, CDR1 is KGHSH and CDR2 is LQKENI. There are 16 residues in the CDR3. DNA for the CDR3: TGTGCCAGCTCACCACTGAGACTAGCAGTATCCTACGAGCAGTACTTC. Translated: CASSPLRLAVSYEQYF.

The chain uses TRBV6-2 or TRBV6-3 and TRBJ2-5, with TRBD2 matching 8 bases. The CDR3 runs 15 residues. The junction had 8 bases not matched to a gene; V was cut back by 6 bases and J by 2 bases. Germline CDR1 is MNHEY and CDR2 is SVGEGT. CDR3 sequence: CASRRTSIKQETQYF. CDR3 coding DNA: TGTGCCAGCAGGAGGACTAGCATCAAGCAAGAGACCCAGTACTTC.

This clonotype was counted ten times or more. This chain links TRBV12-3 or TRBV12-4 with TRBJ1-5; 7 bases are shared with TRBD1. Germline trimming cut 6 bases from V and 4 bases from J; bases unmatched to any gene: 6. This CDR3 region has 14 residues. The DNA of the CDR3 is TGTGCCAGCAGACAGGGGCGTTTGAATCAGCCCCAGCATTTT. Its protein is CASRQGRLNQPQHF.

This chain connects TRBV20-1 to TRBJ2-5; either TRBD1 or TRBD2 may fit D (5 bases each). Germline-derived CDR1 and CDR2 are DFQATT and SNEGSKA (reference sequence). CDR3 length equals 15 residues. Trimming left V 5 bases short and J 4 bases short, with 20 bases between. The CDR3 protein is CSARFLGEKRETQYF. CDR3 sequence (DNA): TGCAGTGCTCGTTTTTTAGGGGAGAAGCGAGAGACCCAGTACTTC.

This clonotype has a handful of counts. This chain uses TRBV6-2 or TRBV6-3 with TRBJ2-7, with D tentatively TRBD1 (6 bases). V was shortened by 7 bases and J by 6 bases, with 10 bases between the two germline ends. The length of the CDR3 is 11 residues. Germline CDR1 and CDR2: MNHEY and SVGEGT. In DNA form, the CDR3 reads TGTGCCAGCAACCGAGGGGGCGAGCAGTACTTC. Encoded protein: CASNRGGEQYF.